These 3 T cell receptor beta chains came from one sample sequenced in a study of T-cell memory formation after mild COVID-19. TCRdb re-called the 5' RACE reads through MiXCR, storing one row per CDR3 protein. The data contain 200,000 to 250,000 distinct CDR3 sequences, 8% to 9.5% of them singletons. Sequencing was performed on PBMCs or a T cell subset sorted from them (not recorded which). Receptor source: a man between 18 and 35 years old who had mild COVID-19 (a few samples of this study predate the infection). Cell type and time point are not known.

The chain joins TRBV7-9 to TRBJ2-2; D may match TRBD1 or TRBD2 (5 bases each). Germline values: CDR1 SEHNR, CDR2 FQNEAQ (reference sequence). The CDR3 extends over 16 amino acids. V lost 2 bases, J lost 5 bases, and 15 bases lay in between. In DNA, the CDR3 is TGTGCCAGCAGCTTACTTTGGAGAGGGGATACCGGGGAGCTGTTTTTT. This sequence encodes CASSLLWRGDTGELFF. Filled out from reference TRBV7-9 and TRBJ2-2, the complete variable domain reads DTGVSQNPRHKITKRGQNVTFRCDPISEHNRLYWYRQTLGQGPEFLTYFQNEAQLEKSRLLSDRFSAERPKGSFSTLEIQRTEQGDSAMYLCASSLLWRGDTGELFFGEGSRLTVL.

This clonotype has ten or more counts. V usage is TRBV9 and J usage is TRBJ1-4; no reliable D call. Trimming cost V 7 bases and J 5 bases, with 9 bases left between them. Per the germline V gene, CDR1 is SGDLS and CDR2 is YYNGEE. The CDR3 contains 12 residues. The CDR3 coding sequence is TGTGCCAGCGGCGACGGGAATGAAAAACTGTTTTTT. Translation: CASGDGNEKLFF. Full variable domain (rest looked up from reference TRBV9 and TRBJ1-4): DSGVTQTPKHLITATGQRVTLRCSPRSGDLSVYWYQQSLDQGLQFLIQYYNGEERAKGNILERFSAQQFPDLHSELNLSSLELGDSALYFCASGDGNEKLFFGSGTQLSVL.

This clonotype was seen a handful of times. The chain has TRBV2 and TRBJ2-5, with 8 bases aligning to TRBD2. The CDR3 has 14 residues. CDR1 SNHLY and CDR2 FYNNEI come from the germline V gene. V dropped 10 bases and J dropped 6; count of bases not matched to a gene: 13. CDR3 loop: CATRDLRGVQTQYF. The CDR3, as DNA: TGTGCCACCCGGGATCTGCGGGGGGTACAGACCCAGTACTTC. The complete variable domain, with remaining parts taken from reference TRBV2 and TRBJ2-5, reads EPEVTQTPSHQVTQMGQEVILRCVPISNHLYFYWYRQILGQKVEFLVSFYNNEISEKSEIFDDQFSVERPDGSNFTLKIRSTKLEDSAMYFCATRDLRGVQTQYFGPGTRLLVL.